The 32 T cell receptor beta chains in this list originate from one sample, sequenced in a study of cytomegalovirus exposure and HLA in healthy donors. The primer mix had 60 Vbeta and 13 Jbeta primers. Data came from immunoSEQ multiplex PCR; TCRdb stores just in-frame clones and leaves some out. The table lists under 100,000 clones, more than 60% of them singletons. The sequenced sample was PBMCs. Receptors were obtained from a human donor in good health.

The CDR3 region is CSVARQGDTGELFF. The CDR3, as DNA: TGCAGCGTCGCAAGACAGGGGGACACCGGGGAGCTGTTTTTT. V gene TRBV29-1 combines with J gene TRBJ2-2; 9 bases map to TRBD1. Germline V gene data show CDR1 as SQVTM and CDR2 as ANQGSEA. The CDR3 runs 14 residues. V was pared by 6 bases and J by 3 bases, with 5 bases of the junction left unmatched.

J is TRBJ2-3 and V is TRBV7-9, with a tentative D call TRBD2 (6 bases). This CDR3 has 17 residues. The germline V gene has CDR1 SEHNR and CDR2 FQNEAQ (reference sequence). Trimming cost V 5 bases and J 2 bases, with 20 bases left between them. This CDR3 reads CASSHQGAGSITDTQYF. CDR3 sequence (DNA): TGTGCCAGCAGCCACCAGGGAGCGGGTTCTATCACAGATACGCAGTATTTT.

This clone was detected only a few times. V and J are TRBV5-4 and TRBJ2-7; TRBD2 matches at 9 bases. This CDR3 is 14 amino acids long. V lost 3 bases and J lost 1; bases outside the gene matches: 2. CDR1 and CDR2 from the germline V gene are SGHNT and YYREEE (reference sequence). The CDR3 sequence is CASSSLAGSYEQYF. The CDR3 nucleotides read TGTGCCAGCAGCTCACTAGCGGGTTCCTACGAGCAGTACTTC. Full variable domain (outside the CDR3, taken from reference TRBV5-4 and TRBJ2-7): ETGVTQSPTHLIKTRGQQVTLRCSSQSGHNTVSWYQQALGQGPQFIFQYYREEENGRGNFPPRFSGLQFPNYSSELNVNALELDDSALYLCASSSLAGSYEQYFGPGTRLTVT.

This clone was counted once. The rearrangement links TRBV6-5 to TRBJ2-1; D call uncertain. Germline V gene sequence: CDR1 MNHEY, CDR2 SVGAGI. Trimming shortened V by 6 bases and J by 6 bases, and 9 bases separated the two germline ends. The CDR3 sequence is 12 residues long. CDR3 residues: CASSSVINEQFF. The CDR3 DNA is TGTGCCAGCAGCTCCGTTATCAATGAGCAGTTCTTC.

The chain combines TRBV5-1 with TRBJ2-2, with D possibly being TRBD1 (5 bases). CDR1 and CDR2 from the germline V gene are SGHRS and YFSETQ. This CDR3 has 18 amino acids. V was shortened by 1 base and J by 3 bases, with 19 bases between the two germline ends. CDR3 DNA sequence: TGCGCCAGCAGCTTGTTAGGACCCAGGGTAGCTCACACCGGGGAGCTGTTTTTT. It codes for CASSLLGPRVAHTGELFF.

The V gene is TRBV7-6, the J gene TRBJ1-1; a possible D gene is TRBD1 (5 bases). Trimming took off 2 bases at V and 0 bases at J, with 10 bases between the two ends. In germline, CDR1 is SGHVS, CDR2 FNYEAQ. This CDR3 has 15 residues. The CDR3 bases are TGTGCCAGCAGCTTACGGGAGACAGTGAACACTGAAGCTTTCTTT. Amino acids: CASSLRETVNTEAFF.

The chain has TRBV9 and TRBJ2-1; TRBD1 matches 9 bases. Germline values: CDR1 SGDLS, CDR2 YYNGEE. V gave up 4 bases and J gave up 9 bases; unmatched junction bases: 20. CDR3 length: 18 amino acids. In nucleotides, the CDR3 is TGTGCCAGCAGCACACCCTCGAGTGAGGGACAGGGACGGGGTGAGCAGTTCTTC. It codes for CASSTPSSEGQGRGEQFF.

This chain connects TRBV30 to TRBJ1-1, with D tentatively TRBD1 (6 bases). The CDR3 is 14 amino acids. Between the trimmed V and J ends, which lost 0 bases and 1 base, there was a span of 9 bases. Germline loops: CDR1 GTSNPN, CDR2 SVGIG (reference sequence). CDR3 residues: CAWSVQGWNTEAFF. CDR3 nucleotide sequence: TGTGCCTGGAGTGTACAGGGTTGGAACACTGAAGCTTTCTTT.

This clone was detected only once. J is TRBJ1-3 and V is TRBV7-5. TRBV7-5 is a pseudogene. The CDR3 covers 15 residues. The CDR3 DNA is TGTGCGGAATGGAGCCCTACGAACTCTGGAAACACCATATATTTT. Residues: CAEWSPTNSGNTIYF.

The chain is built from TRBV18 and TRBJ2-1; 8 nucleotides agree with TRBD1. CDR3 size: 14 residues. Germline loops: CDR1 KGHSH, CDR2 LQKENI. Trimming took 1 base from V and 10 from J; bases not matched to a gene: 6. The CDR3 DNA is TGTGCCAGCTCACCACGTGGACAGGGCCCCGAGCAGTTCTTC. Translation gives CASSPRGQGPEQFF.

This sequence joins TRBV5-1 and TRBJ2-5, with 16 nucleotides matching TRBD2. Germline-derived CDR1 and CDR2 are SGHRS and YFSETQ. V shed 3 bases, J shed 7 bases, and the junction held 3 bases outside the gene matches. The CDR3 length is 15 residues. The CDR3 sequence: CASSSGLAGGVTQYF. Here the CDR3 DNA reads TGCGCCAGCAGCTCGGGACTAGCGGGAGGGGTGACCCAGTACTTC.

The CDR3 is CAWSTPTSGILAYEQYF. The CDR3 DNA reads as TGTGCCTGGAGTACACCGACTAGCGGGATATTGGCCTACGAGCAGTACTTC. The rearrangement joins TRBV30 to TRBJ2-7; 11 bases agree with TRBD2. The CDR3 length is 17 residues. Germline CDR1 GTSNPN, CDR2 SVGIG (reference sequence). Trimming cost V 2 bases and J 2 bases; bases outside gene matches: 11.

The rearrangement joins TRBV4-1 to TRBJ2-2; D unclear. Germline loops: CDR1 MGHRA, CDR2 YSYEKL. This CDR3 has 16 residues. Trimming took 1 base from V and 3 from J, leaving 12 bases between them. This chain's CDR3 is CASSQVHEADTGELFF. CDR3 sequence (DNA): TGCGCCAGCAGCCAAGTTCATGAGGCAGACACCGGGGAGCTGTTTTTT.

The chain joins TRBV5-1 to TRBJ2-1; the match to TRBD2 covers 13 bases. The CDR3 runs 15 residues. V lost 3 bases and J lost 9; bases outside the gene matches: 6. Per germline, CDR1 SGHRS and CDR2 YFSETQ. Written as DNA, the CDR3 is TGCGCCAGCAGCTCAACTAGCGGGAGGGCCACTGAGCAGTTCTTC. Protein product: CASSSTSGRATEQFF.

The CDR3, as DNA: TGTGCCAGTAGTGACTTAGCGGGAGTAGGGGAGACCCAGTACTTC. This gives the protein CASSDLAGVGETQYF. The chain uses TRBV19 and TRBJ2-5, with 9 bases aligning to TRBD2. Germline values: CDR1 LNHDA, CDR2 SQIVND (reference sequence). The CDR3 contains 15 residues. Losses at the gene ends were 5 bases for V and 5 bases for J; bases not matched to a gene: 9.

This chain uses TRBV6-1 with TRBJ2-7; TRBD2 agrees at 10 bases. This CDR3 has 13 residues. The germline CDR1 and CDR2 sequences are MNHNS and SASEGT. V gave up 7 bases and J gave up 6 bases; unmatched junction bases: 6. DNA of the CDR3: TGTGCCAGCACCCGAAGCGGGGGGGTCGAGCAGTACTTC. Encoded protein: CASTRSGGVEQYF.

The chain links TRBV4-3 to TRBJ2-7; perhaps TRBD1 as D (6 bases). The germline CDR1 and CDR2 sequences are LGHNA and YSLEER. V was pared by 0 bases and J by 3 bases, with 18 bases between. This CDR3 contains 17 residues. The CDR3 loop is CASSQDLGAITGYEQYF. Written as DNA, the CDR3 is TGCGCCAGCAGCCAAGATCTGGGGGCTATCACCGGCTACGAGCAGTACTTC.

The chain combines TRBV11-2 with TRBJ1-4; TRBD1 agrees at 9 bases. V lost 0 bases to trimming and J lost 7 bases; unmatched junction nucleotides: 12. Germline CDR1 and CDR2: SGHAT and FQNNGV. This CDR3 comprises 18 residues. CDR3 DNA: TGTGCCAGCAGCTTAGATCCCCCGGGACAGGGATCGGGTGAAAAACTGTTTTTT. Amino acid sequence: CASSLDPPGQGSGEKLFF. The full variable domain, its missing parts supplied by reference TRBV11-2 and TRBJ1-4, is EAGVAQSPRYKIIEKRQSVAFWCNPISGHATLYWYQQILGQGPKLLIQFQNNGVVDDSQLPKDRFSAERLKGVDSTLKIQPAKLEDSAVYLCASSLDPPGQGSGEKLFFGSGTQLSVL.

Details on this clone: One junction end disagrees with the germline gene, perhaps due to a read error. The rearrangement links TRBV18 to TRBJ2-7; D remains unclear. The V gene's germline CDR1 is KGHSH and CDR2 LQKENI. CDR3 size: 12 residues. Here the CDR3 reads CASSTGTSSPDF. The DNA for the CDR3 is TGTGCCAGCTCAACGGGTACAAGTAGTCCGGACTTC.

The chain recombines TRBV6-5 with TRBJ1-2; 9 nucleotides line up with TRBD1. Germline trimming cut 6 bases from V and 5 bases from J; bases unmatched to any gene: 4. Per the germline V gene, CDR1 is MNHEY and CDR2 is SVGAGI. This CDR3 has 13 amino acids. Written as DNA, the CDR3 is TGTGCCAGCAGCCCCGGGACAGGGTATGGCTACACCTTC. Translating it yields CASSPGTGYGYTF.

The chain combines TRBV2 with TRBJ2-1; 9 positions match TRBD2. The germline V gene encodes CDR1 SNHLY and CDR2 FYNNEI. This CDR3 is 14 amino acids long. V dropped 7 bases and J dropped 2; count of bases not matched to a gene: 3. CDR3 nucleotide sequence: TGTGCCAGCACGCGGGGGGGGACCTACAATGAGCAGTTCTTC. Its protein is CASTRGGTYNEQFF.

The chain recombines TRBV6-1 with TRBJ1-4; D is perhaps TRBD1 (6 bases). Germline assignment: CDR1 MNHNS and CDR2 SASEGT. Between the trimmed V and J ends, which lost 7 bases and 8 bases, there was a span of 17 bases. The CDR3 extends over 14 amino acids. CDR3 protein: CASNEGGQREKLFF. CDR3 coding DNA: TGTGCCAGCAATGAGGGGGGGCAGCGGGAAAAACTGTTTTTT.

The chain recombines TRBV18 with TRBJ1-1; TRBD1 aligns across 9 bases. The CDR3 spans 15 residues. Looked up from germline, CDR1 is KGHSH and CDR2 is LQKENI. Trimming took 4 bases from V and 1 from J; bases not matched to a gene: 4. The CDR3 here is CASSLGQGQNTEAFF. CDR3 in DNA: TGTGCCAGCTCACTGGGACAGGGTCAGAACACTGAAGCTTTCTTT.

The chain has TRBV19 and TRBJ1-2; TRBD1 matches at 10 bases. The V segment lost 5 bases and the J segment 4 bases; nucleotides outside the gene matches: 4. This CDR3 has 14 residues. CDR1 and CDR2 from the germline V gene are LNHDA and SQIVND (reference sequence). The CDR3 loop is CASSPGTGAYGYTF. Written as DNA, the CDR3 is TGTGCCAGTAGTCCTGGGACAGGGGCCTATGGCTACACCTTC. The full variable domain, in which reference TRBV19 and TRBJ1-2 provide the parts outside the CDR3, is DGGITQSPKYLFRKEGQNVTLSCEQNLNHDAMYWYRQDPGQGLRLIYYSQIVNDFQKGDIAEGYSVSREKKESFPLTVTSAQKNPTAFYLCASSPGTGAYGYTFGSGTRLTVV.

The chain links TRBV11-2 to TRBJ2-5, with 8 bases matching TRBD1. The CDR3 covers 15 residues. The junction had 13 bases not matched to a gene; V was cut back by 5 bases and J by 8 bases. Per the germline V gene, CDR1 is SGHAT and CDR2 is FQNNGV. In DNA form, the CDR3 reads TGTGCCAGCAGCGGGCGGACAGGGTCCAAGAGTACCCAGTACTTC. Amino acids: CASSGRTGSKSTQYF.

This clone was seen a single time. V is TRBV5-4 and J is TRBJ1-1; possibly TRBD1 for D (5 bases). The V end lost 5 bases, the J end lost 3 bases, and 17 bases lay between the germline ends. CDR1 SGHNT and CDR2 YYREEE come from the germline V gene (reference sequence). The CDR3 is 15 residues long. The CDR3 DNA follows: TGTGCCAGCAGGCCGACCTCGACAGCCTACACTGAAGCTTTCTTT. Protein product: CASRPTSTAYTEAFF.

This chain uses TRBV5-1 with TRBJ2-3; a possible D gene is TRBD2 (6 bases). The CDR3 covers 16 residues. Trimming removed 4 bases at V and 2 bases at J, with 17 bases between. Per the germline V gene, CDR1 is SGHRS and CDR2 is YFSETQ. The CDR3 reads CASSGTDLPPTDTQYF. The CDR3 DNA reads TGCGCCAGCAGCGGGACTGATCTCCCCCCCACAGATACGCAGTATTTT.

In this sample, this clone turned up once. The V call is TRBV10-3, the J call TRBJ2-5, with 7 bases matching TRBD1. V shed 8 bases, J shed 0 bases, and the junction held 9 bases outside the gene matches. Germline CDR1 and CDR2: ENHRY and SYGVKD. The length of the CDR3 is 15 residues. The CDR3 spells CAIARDSWYQETQYF. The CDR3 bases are TGTGCCATCGCCCGGGACAGCTGGTACCAAGAGACCCAGTACTTC.

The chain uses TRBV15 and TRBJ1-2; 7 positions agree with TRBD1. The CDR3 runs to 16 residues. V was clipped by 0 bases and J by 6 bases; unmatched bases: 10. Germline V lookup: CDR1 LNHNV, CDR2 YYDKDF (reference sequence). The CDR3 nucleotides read TGTGCCACCAGCAGAGATTTGGCGGGGACAGAGCATGGCTACACCTTC. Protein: CATSRDLAGTEHGYTF.

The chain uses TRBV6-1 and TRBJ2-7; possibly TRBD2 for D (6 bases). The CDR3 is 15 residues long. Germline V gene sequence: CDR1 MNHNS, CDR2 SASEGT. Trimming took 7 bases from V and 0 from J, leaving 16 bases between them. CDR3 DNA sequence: TGTGCCAGCAAGGACACTACCGGGGGCTCCTACGAGCAGTACTTC. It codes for CASKDTTGGSYEQYF.

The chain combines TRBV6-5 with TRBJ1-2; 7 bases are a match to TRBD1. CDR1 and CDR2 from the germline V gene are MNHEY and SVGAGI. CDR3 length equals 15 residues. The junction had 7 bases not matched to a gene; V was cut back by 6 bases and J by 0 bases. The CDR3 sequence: CASRGTARSNYGYTF. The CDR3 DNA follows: TGTGCCAGCAGAGGGACAGCCAGATCTAACTATGGCTACACCTTC.

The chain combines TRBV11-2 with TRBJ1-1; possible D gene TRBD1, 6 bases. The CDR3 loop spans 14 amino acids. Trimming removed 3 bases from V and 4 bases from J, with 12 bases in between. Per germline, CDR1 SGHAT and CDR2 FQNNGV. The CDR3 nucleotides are TGTGCCAGCAGCTTGGCAGGGGTGGGCACTGAAGCTTTCTTT. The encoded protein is CASSLAGVGTEAFF.